One sample yielded the 25 T cell receptor beta chains listed below, sequenced in a study of chemoradiotherapy in HPV16-positive cancers. Sequenced by immunoSEQ multiplex PCR; TCRdb stores in-frame clones only, minus some. The repertoire holds 13,000 or so clones, with approximately 87% as singletons. The sequencing here drew on blood, taken from a patient who underwent chemoradiotherapy. The receptors originated from a human donor with HPV-associated anogenital cancer.

The genes are TRBV10-3 and TRBJ1-5; 12 bases are shared with TRBD1. Unmatched junction bases numbered 6, after V lost 5 bases and J lost 7 bases. From germline, CDR1 is ENHRY and CDR2 SYGVKD. The CDR3 has 15 residues. Here the CDR3 reads CAISPGQGARQPQHF. The CDR3 DNA reads as TGTGCCATCAGTCCGGGACAGGGGGCACGGCAGCCCCAGCATTTT.

The rearrangement links TRBV27 to TRBJ1-5, with D perhaps TRBD1 (6 bases). V gave up 5 bases and J gave up 0 bases, with 11 bases separating them. The CDR3 totals 15 residues. Per the germline V gene, CDR1 is MNHEY and CDR2 is SMNVEV (reference sequence). For the CDR3, the DNA is TGTGCCAGCAGTCCGGGGGGACATAGCAATCAGCCCCAGCATTTT. Translated, it gives CASSPGGHSNQPQHF.

This chain links TRBV7-9 with TRBJ2-1; 8 bases align to TRBD1. The length of the CDR3 is 13 residues. CDR1 is SEHNR, CDR2 FQNEAQ, per germline (reference sequence). After removal of 3 bases from V and 6 bases from J, the junction contained 1 base not matched to a gene. The CDR3 DNA sequence: TGTGCCAGCAGCTTTGGGACAGGCAATGAGCAGTTCTTC. It is translated as CASSFGTGNEQFF.

This clone has more than one count but fewer than ten. The chain carries TRBV25-1 and TRBJ1-2, with 7 nucleotides matching TRBD1. V shed 4 bases and J 7 bases; nucleotides not matched to a gene: 9. There are 14 residues in the CDR3. From germline, CDR1 is MGHDK and CDR2 SYGVNS. The CDR3 sequence is CASSAGQSLSGYTF. CDR3 DNA sequence: TGTGCCAGCAGTGCGGGACAGTCCTTGAGTGGCTACACCTTC.

The V gene is TRBV18, the J gene TRBJ2-5; possibly TRBD2 for D (5 bases). This CDR3 has 16 residues. V was clipped by 2 bases and J by 1 base, with 14 bases between them. Germline CDR1 reads KGHSH; CDR2 reads LQKENI. The CDR3: CASSPSEFEGQETQYF. The CDR3 DNA sequence: TGTGCCAGCTCACCAAGCGAGTTTGAGGGCCAAGAGACCCAGTACTTC.

The chain is built from TRBV10-2 and TRBJ2-3, with 7 bases lining up with TRBD2. Germline lookup yields CDR1 WSHSY and CDR2 SAAADI. The CDR3 runs 14 residues. Trimming cost V 1 base and J 7 bases; bases outside gene matches: 5. CDR3 protein: CASSEWASGNTQYF. As DNA, the CDR3 is TGCGCCAGCAGTGAGTGGGCTAGCGGTAATACGCAGTATTTT.

The chain employs TRBV10-3 and TRBJ2-1, with D unclear. The CDR3 loop spans 11 amino acids. Germline-derived CDR1 and CDR2 are ENHRY and SYGVKD. V was pared by 7 bases and J by 6 bases, with 7 bases between. The CDR3 sequence is CAIKTVNEQFF. The CDR3 DNA follows: TGTGCCATCAAAACGGTCAATGAGCAGTTCTTC.

This chain links TRBV9 with TRBJ1-1; D is possibly TRBD1 (5 bases). The V gene's germline CDR1 is SGDLS and CDR2 YYNGEE. V gave up 4 bases and J gave up 4 bases, with 11 bases separating them. The length of the CDR3 is 13 residues. As DNA, the CDR3 is TGTGCCAGCAGCACAGGCCTTTCCACTGAAGCTTTCTTT. Its translation: CASSTGLSTEAFF.

The chain has TRBV7-9 and TRBJ2-7; unclear D gene. Germline V gives CDR1 SEHNR, CDR2 FQNEAQ (reference sequence). The CDR3 contains 12 residues. The V and J ends lost 5 bases and 2 bases respectively, with 7 bases between them. The CDR3 region is CASSGVAYEQYF. The DNA for the CDR3 is TGTGCCAGCAGCGGGGTCGCCTACGAGCAGTACTTC. The full variable domain, completed using reference TRBV7-9 and TRBJ2-7, is DTGVSQNPRHKITKRGQNVTFRCDPISEHNRLYWYRQTLGQGPEFLTYFQNEAQLEKSRLLSDRFSAERPKGSFSTLEIQRTEQGDSAMYLCASSGVAYEQYFGPGTRLTVT.

This clone has just a few counts. The chain combines TRBV7-3 with TRBJ2-5; D is tentatively TRBD1 or TRBD2 (6 bases each). This CDR3 spans 15 amino acids. Germline lookup yields CDR1 SGHTA and CDR2 FQGTGA. Deletions cut 0 bases from V and 5 bases from J, with 13 bases between. The DNA for the CDR3 is TGTGCCAGCAGCTTAACAGGGGGGCCCGCTGAGACCCAGTACTTC. Its translation: CASSLTGGPAETQYF.

The chain links TRBV11-2 to TRBJ2-5, with a weak D call TRBD2 (6 bases). This CDR3 has 15 amino acids. Trimming cost V 6 bases and J 0 bases, with 14 bases left between them. Per the germline V gene, CDR1 is SGHAT and CDR2 is FQNNGV. Here the CDR3 reads CASSQEAGNQETQYF. The CDR3 DNA follows: TGTGCCAGCAGTCAGGAGGCGGGGAACCAAGAGACCCAGTACTTC.

V and J are TRBV19 and TRBJ2-4, with 7 bases fitting TRBD1. Per the germline V gene, CDR1 is LNHDA and CDR2 is SQIVND (reference sequence). The CDR3 covers 18 residues. The V and J ends lost 4 bases and 2 bases, in that order; junction bases with no gene match: 14. The CDR3 region is CASSKMTGPKQSKNIQYF. The CDR3 DNA follows: TGTGCCAGTAGTAAAATGACAGGGCCTAAGCAGTCCAAAAACATTCAGTACTTC. The full variable domain, with the rest looked up from reference TRBV19 and TRBJ2-4, is DGGITQSPKYLFRKEGQNVTLSCEQNLNHDAMYWYRQDPGQGLRLIYYSQIVNDFQKGDIAEGYSVSREKKESFPLTVTSAQKNPTAFYLCASSKMTGPKQSKNIQYFGAGTRLSVL.

This rearrangement joins TRBV18 to TRBJ2-3; no reliable D call. The V gene lost 0 bases and the J gene lost 14 bases, with 15 bases spanning the gap. The CDR3 is 13 amino acids. Germline CDR1 is KGHSH and CDR2 is LQKENI. The CDR3 DNA follows: TGTGCCAGCTCACCACCCGGAAAGGGCGGTGTGTATTTT. Its protein is CASSPPGKGGVYF.

The rearrangement uses TRBV13 and TRBJ1-1, with a possible D match to TRBD1 (6 bases). The germline V and J ends were trimmed by 4 bases and 0 bases, with 12 bases remaining between them. This CDR3 contains 15 residues. CDR1 PRHDT and CDR2 FYEKMQ come from the germline V gene (reference sequence). In DNA, the CDR3 is TGTGCCAGCAGCTACCGGGACATCCTGAACACTGAAGCTTTCTTT. Residues: CASSYRDILNTEAFF.

The V and J genes are TRBV7-2 and TRBJ1-1, with 12 bases lining up with TRBD1. V dropped 5 bases and J dropped 2; count of bases not matched to a gene: 12. The CDR3 is made up of 18 amino acids. Per the germline V gene, CDR1 is SGHTA and CDR2 is FQGNSA. The CDR3 here is CASSHGWDRGLGNTEAFF. DNA for the CDR3: TGTGCCAGCAGCCATGGGTGGGACAGGGGGCTAGGAAACACTGAAGCTTTCTTT.

The chain carries TRBV9 and TRBJ1-3; TRBD1 matches 12 bases. The germline V gene has CDR1 SGDLS and CDR2 YYNGEE. J was trimmed by 3 bases and V by 3 bases; bases with no gene match: 4. The CDR3 runs 16 residues. The CDR3 DNA reads TGTGCCAGCAGCGGGGGACAGGGGGCCTTTGGAAACACCATATATTTT. It is translated as CASSGGQGAFGNTIYF.

The rearrangement joins TRBV10-1 to TRBJ2-6; TRBD1 aligns across 7 bases. The germline gives CDR1 WNHNN, CDR2 SYGVQD (reference sequence). Trimming at V came to 0 bases and at J to 2 bases, leaving 7 bases not matched to a gene. The CDR3 contains 18 residues. The CDR3 DNA follows: TGCGCCAGCAGTGAGTCGTTGGGCGACAGGGCTGGGGCCAACGTCCTGACTTTC. It yields the protein CASSESLGDRAGANVLTF.

This sequence joins TRBV5-4 and TRBJ2-7, with D unclear. V dropped 0 bases and J dropped 1 base, with 5 bases sitting between them. Germline lookup yields CDR1 SGHNT and CDR2 YYREEE (reference sequence). CDR3 length: 13 residues. CDR3 sequence (DNA): TGTGCCAGCAGCTTGGATACATCCTACGAGCAGTACTTC. Its protein product is CASSLDTSYEQYF.

This clone was detected only a few times. The V call is TRBV5-1, the J call TRBJ1-2, with D perhaps TRBD1 (6 bases). CDR3 size: 14 residues. V was trimmed by 4 bases and J by 4 bases, leaving 14 bases between them. Looked up from germline, CDR1 is SGHRS and CDR2 is YFSETQ. The chain's CDR3 is CASSGDRRGYGYTF. DNA of the CDR3: TGCGCCAGCAGCGGTGACAGGAGGGGCTATGGCTACACCTTC.

This rearrangement joins TRBV4-3 to TRBJ2-5; 10 bases match TRBD2. The CDR3 loop spans 17 amino acids. Looked up from germline, CDR1 is LGHNA and CDR2 is YSLEER. The J segment lost 2 bases and the V segment lost 0 bases, leaving 6 bases of the junction unmatched. CDR3: CASSQDIPTSGQETQYF. DNA of the CDR3: TGCGCCAGCAGCCAAGATATCCCGACTAGCGGGCAAGAGACCCAGTACTTC.

The V gene is TRBV2, the J gene TRBJ2-1; 7 nucleotides align to TRBD1. This CDR3 is built from 13 residues. CDR1 SNHLY and CDR2 FYNNEI come from the germline V gene. J was trimmed by 8 bases and V by 6 bases; bases with no gene match: 7. The DNA for the CDR3 is TGTGCCAGCAGCAAGACAGGGAAACATGAGCAGTTCTTC. Its protein product is CASSKTGKHEQFF.

The DNA for the CDR3 is TGTGCCAGTAGTCCCAGCGGAGGGGGCCCCGATACGCAGTATTTT. Amino acid sequence: CASSPSGGGPDTQYF. This chain links TRBV19 with TRBJ2-3; weak D call: TRBD1 (7 bases). This CDR3 is built from 15 residues. Between the trimmed V and J ends, which lost 5 bases and 6 bases, there was a span of 18 bases. CDR1 and CDR2 (germline): LNHDA, SQIVND (reference sequence).

This rearrangement joins TRBV13 to TRBJ1-1, with TRBD1 identical over 8 bases. CDR1 PRHDT and CDR2 FYEKMQ come from the germline V gene (reference sequence). The CDR3 spans 14 residues. V lost 1 base, J lost 5 bases, and 3 bases stayed unmatched. CDR3 loop: CASSLEGQETEAFF. DNA of the CDR3: TGTGCCAGCAGCTTAGAGGGACAGGAGACTGAAGCTTTCTTT.

The chain links TRBV27 to TRBJ2-1; possible D gene TRBD1, 5 bases. The CDR3 length is 13 residues. Germline CDR1 MNHEY, CDR2 SMNVEV (reference sequence). The germline V and J ends were trimmed by 5 bases and 4 bases, with 9 bases remaining between them. CDR3 sequence: CASSMTVYNEQFF. CDR3 DNA sequence: TGTGCCAGCAGTATGACAGTTTACAATGAGCAGTTCTTC.

The count of this clone is one. This chain joins TRBV2 and TRBJ2-2; the match to TRBD1 covers 9 bases. The CDR3 has 15 residues. From germline, CDR1 is SNHLY and CDR2 FYNNEI. J gave up 3 bases and V 2 bases, and 1 base lay outside the gene matches. CDR3 residues: CASSETGGDTGELFF. The DNA for the CDR3 is TGTGCCAGCAGTGAAACAGGGGGCGACACCGGGGAGCTGTTTTTT. Combining the CDR3 with reference TRBV2 and TRBJ2-2 gives the whole variable domain EPEVTQTPSHQVTQMGQEVILRCVPISNHLYFYWYRQILGQKVEFLVSFYNNEISEKSEIFDDQFSVERPDGSNFTLKIRSTKLEDSAMYFCASSETGGDTGELFFGEGSRLTVL.